Reported below is one T cell receptor (beta chain). Its cognate antigen is unknown. Between the trimmed V and J ends, which lost 0 bases and 3 bases, there was a span of 9 bases. The germline CDR1 and CDR2 sequences are GTSNPN and SVGIG (reference sequence). The CDR3 spans 13 residues. The data stem from a study of Ad26.COV2.S vaccination and SARS-CoV-2 variants. On the study more broadly: Ad26.COV2.S was injected intramuscularly once or twice, 56 days apart. Study-wide findings and caveats: Reported post-vaccination CD8+ and CD4+ T cell responses to spike showed substantial breadth. Among vaccine recipients, spike-specific TCR breadth exceeded that of placebo recipients.

The data were produced by immunoSEQ multiplex PCR, yet TCRdb's version contains in-frame clones alone and is incomplete. The data hold more than 350,000 clones, with 75% to 95% observed a single time. Treatment described: some 19 received Ad26.COV2.S at low or high dose, single or two shots; 5 received placebo; per-sample allocation not given. Day 63 after the first vaccine or placebo injection was the time point for sampling. Cohort 1b enrolled adults aged 18-55 years in Boston. Specimen: peripheral blood, collected in a trial of Ad26.COV2.S vaccine versus placebo. This sequence was found in a person between 18 and 59 years old who received the Ad26.COV2.S COVID-19 vaccine or a placebo. This sequence joins TRBV30 and TRBJ2-7; D unclear. CDR3 protein: CAWSVPGVYEQYF. Here the CDR3 DNA reads TGTGCCTGGAGTGTACCAGGAGTCTACGAGCAGTACTTC.